Listed below are T cell receptor beta chains from one sample, sequenced in a study of cytomegalovirus exposure and HLA in healthy donors. Clones were sequenced by immunoSEQ multiplex PCR, and TCRdb holds only the in-frame ones, with some missing. The sample lists 150,000 to 200,000 clones; approximately 85% were seen once. Sequences were obtained from PBMCs. All receptors come from a girl aged 5-17 years in good health and CMV-seropositive. The CDR3 runs from the conserved cysteine through the conserved F or W. Fields, in order: D gene, clone size, V gene, J gene, CDR3 protein, CDR3 DNA. A D gene is named only where the DNA matches it firmly. Only part of the rows carry a size: once, few, many, or a class if the clone is expanded.

TRBD2	.	TRBV2	TRBJ2-5	CASELAGGWETQYF	TGTGCCAGCGAACTAGCGGGGGGATGGGAGACCCAGTACTTC
.	.	TRBV9	TRBJ2-5	CASSSSPVGETQYF	TGTGCCAGCAGTTCTAGCCCAGTCGGGGAGACCCAGTACTTC
TRBD2	.	TRBV5-6	TRBJ2-1	CASSGGTSGGNEQFF	TGTGCCAGCAGCGGCGGGACTAGCGGGGGGAATGAGCAGTTCTTC
.	.	TRBV6-5	TRBJ2-3	CASSSGRSTDTQYF	TGTGCCAGCAGTTCTGGGCGATCCACAGATACGCAGTATTTT
TRBD1	.	TRBV27	TRBJ1-5	CASSRGTEVSNQPQHF	TGTGCCAGCAGTAGGGGGACAGAAGTTAGCAATCAGCCCCAGCATTTT
TRBD1	.	TRBV19	TRBJ2-7	CASAGGISYEQYF	TGTGCCAGCGCAGGGGGCATCTCCTACGAGCAGTACTTC
TRBD1	.	TRBV6-5	TRBJ1-1	CASSLTGPNTEAFF	TGTGCCAGCAGCCTGACAGGGCCGAACACTGAAGCTTTCTTT
.	once	TRBV12-1	TRBJ2-5	CASSRPRGGGTQETQYF	TGTGCCAGCAGTCGCCCGAGAGGCGGGGGAACCCAAGAGACCCAGTACTTC
.	few	TRBV11-2	TRBJ2-7	CASSFRTVSYEQYF	TGTGCCAGCAGCTTCCGGACAGTATCCTACGAGCAGTACTTC
.	once	TRBV9	TRBJ1-1	CASSVGVGTGYTEAFF	TGTGCCAGCAGCGTAGGGGTAGGAACAGGGTACACTGAAGCTTTCTTT
.	.	TRBV9	TRBJ1-3	CASSLNSGNTIYF	TGTGCCAGCAGCCTAAACTCTGGAAACACCATATATTTT
TRBD1	.	TRBV5-5	TRBJ2-1	CASSLEGTGVGNEQFF	TGTGCCAGCAGCTTGGAGGGGACAGGGGTAGGGAATGAGCAGTTCTTC
.	.	TRBV2	TRBJ2-7	CASSVRREQYF	TGTGCCAGCAGTGTTCGTCGGGAGCAGTACTTC
TRBD1	.	TRBV25-1	TRBJ1-2	CASSDHRGHYGYTF	TGTGCCAGCAGTGACCACAGGGGGCACTATGGCTACACCTTC
.	.	TRBV5-5	TRBJ2-7	CASSLVGTGNYEQYF	TGTGCCAGCAGCTTGGTAGGCACAGGGAACTACGAGCAGTACTTC